A selection of T cell receptor beta chains follows, all from one sample in a study of blood T cell repertoires in COVID-19. Here immunoSEQ multiplex PCR was the method, and the copy in TCRdb shows in-frame clones only, minus some. This repertoire shows roughly 300,000 clones, about 90% found once; its top ten account for less than 6%. Material: PBMCs or T cells enriched from blood (not recorded which). The receptors come from a young woman who had recovered from COVID-19. Each CDR3 is given with its conserved first and last residue. Each record gives: J gene, clone size, D gene, V gene, CDR3 DNA, CDR3 protein. D genes are given only for firm matches. Only some rows state a clone size, as once, few, many or a class for expanded clones.

j_gene: TRBJ1-1; abundance: once; d_gene: -; v_gene: TRBV4-3; CDR3nt: TGCGCCAGCAGCCAAGATAGACACCCAAACACTGAAGCTTTCTTT; CDR3aa: CASSQDRHPNTEAFF
j_gene: TRBJ1-2; abundance: -; d_gene: TRBD1; v_gene: TRBV18; CDR3nt: TGTGCCAGCTCACCACTGGACAGGGCCGATGGCTACACCTTC; CDR3aa: CASSPLDRADGYTF
j_gene: TRBJ2-3; abundance: -; d_gene: TRBD1; v_gene: TRBV29-1; CDR3nt: TGCAGCGTTGAGCGGGGACAGGCCTATCCAGATACGCAGTATTTT; CDR3aa: CSVERGQAYPDTQYF
j_gene: TRBJ1-1; abundance: -; d_gene: TRBD1; v_gene: TRBV28; CDR3nt: TGTGCCAGCAGTTTCGGACAGGGTGGGGCTTTCTTT; CDR3aa: CASSFGQGGAFF
j_gene: TRBJ2-3; abundance: -; d_gene: TRBD2; v_gene: TRBV5-4; CDR3nt: TGTGCCAGCAGCGTTGGGACTAGCCGGAGCACAGATACGCAGTATTTT; CDR3aa: CASSVGTSRSTDTQYF
j_gene: TRBJ2-1; abundance: -; d_gene: TRBD2; v_gene: TRBV7-9; CDR3nt: TGTGCCAGCAGCTTAAACGGGGGGGCCACCTACAATGAGCAGTTCTTC; CDR3aa: CASSLNGGATYNEQFF
j_gene: TRBJ1-3; abundance: -; d_gene: -; v_gene: TRBV19; CDR3nt: TGTGCCAGTAGTATCTTGGCGGGGTCCACTACTGGAAACACCATATATTTT; CDR3aa: CASSILAGSTTGNTIYF
j_gene: TRBJ1-5; abundance: -; d_gene: -; v_gene: TRBV12-5; CDR3nt: TGTGCTAGTGGTTTGTCAGGGGTCAATCAGCCCCAGCATTTT; CDR3aa: CASGLSGVNQPQHF
j_gene: TRBJ2-1; abundance: -; d_gene: TRBD2; v_gene: TRBV5-1; CDR3nt: TGCGCCAGCAGCTTGGCAGCGGGGTACTTGCGGGAGCAGTTCTTC; CDR3aa: CASSLAAGYLREQFF
j_gene: TRBJ1-1; abundance: -; d_gene: -; v_gene: TRBV19; CDR3nt: TGTGCCAGTACCGTTACAGGGTCGGAAGAAGCTTTCTTT; CDR3aa: CASTVTGSEEAFF
j_gene: TRBJ2-3; abundance: -; d_gene: TRBD1; v_gene: TRBV2; CDR3nt: TGTGCCAGCAGTCTACAAGACAGGGGGGACACAGATACGCAGTATTTT; CDR3aa: CASSLQDRGDTDTQYF
j_gene: TRBJ1-1; abundance: few; d_gene: -; v_gene: TRBV20-1; CDR3nt: TGCAGTGCTCTACACACTGAAGCTTTCTTT; CDR3aa: CSALHTEAFF
j_gene: TRBJ1-1; abundance: -; d_gene: TRBD1; v_gene: TRBV19; CDR3nt: TGTGCCAGTAGTACCCTCAGACAGGGCTCTGAAGCTTTCTTT; CDR3aa: CASSTLRQGSEAFF
j_gene: TRBJ2-2; abundance: -; d_gene: TRBD1; v_gene: TRBV7-9; CDR3nt: TGTGCCAGCCCCTCCGGGGGACAGGGAAAGACCGGGGAGCTGTTTTTT; CDR3aa: CASPSGGQGKTGELFF
j_gene: TRBJ2-5; abundance: once; d_gene: -; v_gene: TRBV30; CDR3nt: TGTGCCTGGAGTGTAGCAGGGATAGGGGAGACCCAGTACTTC; CDR3aa: CAWSVAGIGETQYF
j_gene: TRBJ1-2; abundance: -; d_gene: TRBD1; v_gene: TRBV18; CDR3nt: TGTGCCAGCTCACCACCCTGGACAGGGGGCGACTATGGCTACACCTTC; CDR3aa: CASSPPWTGGDYGYTF
j_gene: TRBJ2-5; abundance: -; d_gene: TRBD2; v_gene: TRBV7-9; CDR3nt: TGTGCCAGCAGCTTAGATTCACTAGCGGGGGTTTACGAGACCCAGTACTTC; CDR3aa: CASSLDSLAGVYETQYF